The 16 T cell receptor beta chains listed next were all sequenced from one sample in a study of cytomegalovirus exposure and HLA in healthy donors. PCR amplification relied on 60 Vbeta primers (plus 13 Jbeta primers). Generated by immunoSEQ multiplex PCR, the TCRdb table keeps only in-frame clones and is missing some. The table records 190,000 or so clones, 82% of them present only once. Sequencing was done on a sample of PBMCs. Receptors originate from a woman aged 45-59 years in good health and CMV-seropositive.

The chain employs TRBV7-9 and TRBJ2-5; D possibly corresponds to TRBD1 (6 bases). CDR3 length: 15 residues. Germline V lookup: CDR1 SEHNR, CDR2 FQNEAQ (reference sequence). Trimming took off 0 bases at V and 3 bases at J, with 11 bases between the two ends. CDR3 loop: CASSLAQTGKETQYF. In DNA, the CDR3 is TGTGCCAGCAGCTTAGCGCAAACAGGGAAAGAGACCCAGTACTTC.

V and J are TRBV6-1 and TRBJ1-1; no firm D call. The CDR3 is 15 amino acids. V was cut by 6 bases and J by 0 bases, with 14 bases left in between. Germline lookup yields CDR1 MNHNS and CDR2 SASEGT. In DNA form, the CDR3 reads TGTGCCAGCAGACCTAATGGTGTCATGAACACTGAAGCTTTCTTT. Translating gives CASRPNGVMNTEAFF.

The rearrangement links TRBV7-2 to TRBJ2-3; 9 bases are a match to TRBD2. The CDR3 runs 15 residues. Germline V lookup: CDR1 SGHTA, CDR2 FQGNSA. V was clipped by 5 bases and J by 4 bases; unmatched bases: 7. CDR3 sequence reads: CASSPPAGGPDTQYF. CDR3 bases: TGTGCCAGCAGCCCCCCTGCGGGGGGGCCAGATACGCAGTATTTT.

The table lists this clone with a few counts. The chain recombines TRBV5-4 with TRBJ2-5; 11 bases match TRBD1. The CDR3 spans 16 residues. The V gene's germline CDR1 is SGHNT and CDR2 YYREEE (reference sequence). V was clipped by 0 bases and J by 6 bases; unmatched bases: 7. CDR3 DNA: TGTGCCAGCAGCTTGGGGGGTGGGGACAGGGGGAAGACCCAGTACTTC. Amino acid sequence: CASSLGGGDRGKTQYF.

This clone has a single count. The CDR3 is CASSPDWGGVNGYTF. For the CDR3, the DNA is TGCGCCAGCAGCCCGGACTGGGGAGGCGTCAATGGCTACACCTTC. The V and J genes are TRBV5-1 and TRBJ1-2, with D hard to call. V was cut by 4 bases and J by 6 bases, with 19 bases left in between. Germline V gene lookup returns CDR1 SGHRS and CDR2 YFSETQ. This CDR3 comprises 15 residues.

This sequence joins TRBV27 and TRBJ2-7; TRBD1 is a possible D gene (5 bases). CDR3 length: 13 amino acids. V was clipped by 4 bases and J by 1 base, with 8 bases between them. CDR1 and CDR2 from the germline V gene are MNHEY and SMNVEV (reference sequence). The CDR3 sequence: CASSYRRSYEQYF. DNA of the CDR3: TGTGCCAGCAGTTACAGGCGTTCCTACGAGCAGTACTTC.

J is TRBJ2-7 and V is TRBV5-1; D is unclear. The CDR3 extends over 14 amino acids. Trimming cost V 1 base and J 2 bases, with 10 bases left between them. Germline V gives CDR1 SGHRS, CDR2 YFSETQ. The CDR3 sequence: CASSLNSKTYEQYF. CDR3 DNA sequence: TGCGCCAGCAGCTTGAACTCTAAGACCTACGAGCAGTACTTC.

This clone was seen only once. This sequence joins TRBV19 and TRBJ2-3; D call uncertain. V was clipped by 7 bases and J by 0 bases, with 11 bases between them. Germline loops: CDR1 LNHDA, CDR2 SQIVND (reference sequence). CDR3 length: 14 amino acids. CDR3 nucleotides: TGTGCCAGTACCTTGGGCGTTAGCACAGATACGCAGTATTTT. Residues: CASTLGVSTDTQYF.

The V and J genes are TRBV6-1 and TRBJ1-1; D is undetermined. Germline values: CDR1 MNHNS, CDR2 SASEGT. The CDR3 consists of 11 residues. Trimming took 5 bases from V and 7 from J, leaving 8 bases between them. The CDR3 here is CASSSYREAFF. CDR3 DNA sequence: TGTGCCAGCAGTTCCTACCGTGAAGCTTTCTTT.

The chain joins TRBV28 to TRBJ1-4; D not certain. Germline V CDR1 and CDR2: MDHEN, SYDVKM. CDR3 length equals 13 residues. V gave up 5 bases and J gave up 4 bases, with 8 bases separating them. CDR3 protein: CASSEDLNEKLFF. Written as DNA, the CDR3 is TGTGCCAGCAGTGAGGATCTTAATGAAAAACTGTTTTTT.

This clone has just one count. The CDR3 reads CASSSLMLRAEAFF. In DNA form, the CDR3 reads TGTGCCAGCAGTTCCCTCATGCTGAGGGCTGAAGCTTTCTTT. V gene TRBV6-5 combines with J gene TRBJ1-1; the D is unclear. The V and J ends lost 4 bases and 6 bases respectively, with 15 bases between them. Germline lookup yields CDR1 MNHEY and CDR2 SVGAGI. This CDR3 spans 14 amino acids.

This clone was seen only a few times. The chain is built from TRBV6-5 and TRBJ2-5, with unresolved D. V shed 2 bases and J shed 7 bases, with 5 bases lying between them. This CDR3 has 11 residues. Germline V CDR1 and CDR2: MNHEY, SVGAGI. CDR3 sequence (DNA): TGTGCCAGCAGTTACATCGGGACCCAGTACTTC. It codes for CASSYIGTQYF.

This sequence joins TRBV5-1 and TRBJ1-1; TRBD1 agrees at 7 bases. CDR3 size: 14 residues. Germline V lookup: CDR1 SGHRS, CDR2 YFSETQ. V shed 4 bases and J 1 base; nucleotides not matched to a gene: 4. CDR3 nucleotide sequence: TGCGCCAGCAGCCCGGGACAGCCGAACACTGAAGCTTTCTTT. It is translated as CASSPGQPNTEAFF.

The count of this clone is one. The chain has TRBV7-9 and TRBJ1-2; 8 positions agree with TRBD1. V dropped 4 bases and J dropped 6; count of bases not matched to a gene: 7. CDR3 length equals 14 residues. Germline V gives CDR1 SEHNR, CDR2 FQNEAQ (reference sequence). CDR3 amino acids: CASSSMTGVNGYTF. As DNA, the CDR3 is TGTGCCAGCAGCTCTATGACAGGGGTGAATGGCTACACCTTC.

The chain has TRBV9 and TRBJ2-1; perhaps TRBD2 as D (5 bases). This CDR3 is built from 16 residues. In germline, CDR1 is SGDLS, CDR2 YYNGEE. V lost 6 bases and J 1 base, leaving 17 bases between the germline ends. In DNA, the CDR3 is TGTGCCAGCACAAAGGACGGGATAGGGTCCTACAATGAGCAGTTCTTC. The encoded protein is CASTKDGIGSYNEQFF.

The CDR3 here is CASSQIAFYGYTF. The CDR3 nucleotides read TGCGCCAGCAGCCAAATAGCCTTCTATGGCTACACCTTC. The gene calls are TRBV4-1 and TRBJ1-2; D gene uncertain. The CDR3 consists of 13 residues. With 2 bases removed from V and 4 bases from J, the gap between germline ends came to 8 bases. The V gene's germline CDR1 is MGHRA and CDR2 YSYEKL.